Presented here are 20 T cell receptor beta chains from one specimen sequenced in a study of metastatic and nonmetastatic thyroid tumors. Treatment of any kind had been given to no patient before thyroid surgery. TCRdb recomputed clones from the PCR reads via MiXCR. The sample lists tens of thousands of clones, about a fifth occurring once. The sequencing sample was made of blood. The receptor set was obtained from a female donor with papillary thyroid cancer or a benign thyroid nodule (not recorded which). Some clones in this sample may be carry-over from other donors' samples.

This clone was counted at least ten times. The chain combines TRBV20-1 with TRBJ1-5; a possible D gene is TRBD1 (5 bases). The germline gives CDR1 DFQATT, CDR2 SNEGSKA (reference sequence). This CDR3 spans 13 amino acids. The ends were cut back, 7 bases at V and 2 bases at J, with 12 bases in the middle. CDR3 nucleotide sequence: TGCAGTGTCTCAGGGATCGGCAATCAGCCCCAGCATTTT. This encodes CSVSGIGNQPQHF.

This clone was picked up many times. The chain links TRBV5-6 to TRBJ2-7, with 7 bases lining up with TRBD2. Trimming removed 0 bases from V and 3 bases from J; junction bases left unmatched: 3. The germline gives CDR1 SGHDT, CDR2 YYEEEE. The CDR3 is 14 amino acids. This CDR3 reads CASSLGSGIYEQYF. The CDR3 DNA sequence: TGTGCCAGCAGCTTGGGGAGCGGGATCTACGAGCAGTACTTC.

The rearrangement uses TRBV6-2 or TRBV6-3 and TRBJ1-1; D call uncertain. The CDR3 runs to 13 residues. V lost 2 bases and J lost 2, with 6 bases in between. Germline V lookup: CDR1 MNHEY, CDR2 SVGEGT. Written as DNA, the CDR3 is TGTGCCAGCAGTTACGTTGTAAACACTGAAGCTTTCTTT. It yields the protein CASSYVVNTEAFF.

This clone was seen ten or more times. The V and J genes are TRBV20-1 and TRBJ2-5; D not certain. Germline CDR1 DFQATT, CDR2 SNEGSKA (reference sequence). V was clipped by 3 bases and J by 0 bases, with 5 bases between them. The CDR3 loop spans 12 amino acids. The CDR3 DNA sequence: TGCAGTGCTAGCGGGTACCAAGAGACCCAGTACTTC. Translated, it gives CSASGYQETQYF.

Note on this clone: This may be a read error: a much more frequent sequence differs by one nucleotide. This CDR3 reads CSVEDMGTDTQYF. The CDR3 DNA reads as TGCAGCGTGGAAGACATGGGTACAGATACGCAGTATTTT. The chain combines TRBV29-1 with TRBJ2-3; no clear D gene. Per germline, CDR1 SQVTM and CDR2 ANQGSEA. The CDR3 runs 13 residues.

As to this clone: A read error may be the cause here, since a much bigger clone is one base away. In nucleotides, the CDR3 is TGCGCCAGCAGCTTGCATGACCAAGAGACCCAGTACTTC. Protein sequence: CASSLHDQETQYF. This chain connects TRBV5-1 to TRBJ2-5; D is ambiguous. The ends were cut back, 1 base at V and 0 bases at J, with 4 bases in the middle. CDR3 length: 13 amino acids. Per germline, CDR1 SGHRS and CDR2 YFSETQ.

The gene calls are TRBV19 and TRBJ2-1, with TRBD2 matching over 9 bases. V gave up 7 bases and J gave up 6 bases; unmatched junction bases: 10. There are 15 residues in the CDR3. The V gene's germline CDR1 is LNHDA and CDR2 SQIVND (reference sequence). The CDR3 nucleotides are TGTGCCAGTATTAGACCCTGGACTAGCGTCAATGAGCAGTTCTTC. This gives the protein CASIRPWTSVNEQFF.

This clone was found many times. The J gene is TRBJ2-2, the V gene TRBV2; D is ambiguous. V lost 4 bases to trimming and J lost 0 bases, with 9 bases between them. Looked up from germline, CDR1 is SNHLY and CDR2 is FYNNEI. The CDR3 covers 15 residues. The chain's CDR3 is CASSGSRTNTGELFF. Here the CDR3 DNA reads TGTGCCAGCAGTGGGTCCCGGACGAACACCGGGGAGCTGTTTTTT.

This clone was seen more than once but under ten times. An end of the junction differs from the germline gene, which may be a read error. The J gene is TRBJ1-4, the V gene TRBV15; D is undetermined. The CDR3 length is 16 residues. CDR1 and CDR2 from the germline V gene are LNHNV and YYDKDF (reference sequence). CDR3 in amino acids: CVTSRAWKGLVEKLFF. As DNA, the CDR3 is TGTGTCACCAGCAGAGCATGGAAGGGCCTAGTGGAAAAACTGTTTTTT. Supplemented by reference TRBV15 and TRBJ1-4, the full variable domain reads DAMVIQNPRYQVTQFGKPVTLSCSQTLNHNVMYWYQQKSSQAPKLLFHYYDKDFNNEADTPDNFQSRRPNTSFCFLDIRSPGLGDTAMYLCVTSRAWKGLVEKLFFGSGTQLSVL.

A few counts support this clone. One end of the junction fails to match germline, which may point to a read error. The genes are TRBV2 and TRBJ2-7, with 10 bases aligning to TRBD1. Germline assignment: CDR1 SNHLY and CDR2 FYNNEI. This CDR3 is 18 amino acids long. This CDR3 is CASSEALATGGSSDERYF. The CDR3 DNA is TGCGCCAGCAGTGAAGCGCTTGCGACAGGGGGCTCTAGTGACGAGCGGTACTTC.

This clone was observed at least ten times. The chain joins TRBV27 to TRBJ2-1; the D gene could be TRBD1 or TRBD2 (5 bases each). Germline loops: CDR1 MNHEY, CDR2 SMNVEV (reference sequence). The CDR3 sequence is 14 residues long. The V gene lost 3 bases and the J gene lost 4 bases, with 10 bases spanning the gap. This CDR3 is CASSFSGRYNEQFF. In DNA form, the CDR3 reads TGTGCCAGCAGTTTTTCAGGGAGATACAATGAGCAGTTCTTC.

This clone turned up a few times. It may be a read error: a sequence one base away is much more abundant. This chain connects TRBV9 to TRBJ2-1, with D perhaps matching TRBD2 (6 bases). V was trimmed by 3 bases and J by 4 bases, leaving 8 bases between them. CDR1 SGDLS and CDR2 YYNGEE come from the germline V gene. The CDR3 runs to 13 residues. CDR3 DNA sequence: TGTGCCAGCAGCGATGGAGGGTACAATGAGCAGTTCTTC. Encoded protein: CASSDGGYNEQFF.

A remark on this clone: A read error is possible here, since a much larger clone lies one base away. The chain recombines TRBV5-4 with TRBJ1-2; perhaps TRBD1 as D (6 bases). Germline lookup yields CDR1 SGHNT and CDR2 YYREEE (reference sequence). Trimming shortened V by 0 bases and J by 9 bases, and 15 bases separated the two germline ends. CDR3 length: 14 residues. The CDR3 region has the DNA TGTGCCAGCAGCTTGGTAGAGGGGGGCCATAGCTACACCTTC. It specifies CASSLVEGGHSYTF.

This clone came up many times. The rearrangement joins TRBV30 to TRBJ2-2, with TRBD1 matching 9 bases. The germline V gene encodes CDR1 GTSNPN and CDR2 SVGIG (reference sequence). Germline trimming cut 2 bases from V and 1 base from J; bases unmatched to any gene: 11. The CDR3 consists of 18 residues. DNA for the CDR3: TGTGCCTGGAGTTCTACGCGGGACAGGGAGAGGAACACCGGGGAGCTGTTTTTT. Protein sequence: CAWSSTRDRERNTGELFF.

This clone was observed many times. The V and J genes are TRBV5-4 and TRBJ2-7, with D uncertain. The CDR3 is 15 residues long. V lost 0 bases and J 1 base, leaving 11 bases between the germline ends. Per the germline V gene, CDR1 is SGHNT and CDR2 is YYREEE (reference sequence). The CDR3 DNA sequence: TGTGCCAGCAGCTTGGCCGGACCACTTTCCTACGAGCAGTACTTC. Translated: CASSLAGPLSYEQYF.

This clone was seen a handful of times. This sample includes further DNA sequences coding for the same CDR3. This CDR3 reads CASYTSGGIVRSYEQYF. In nucleotides, the CDR3 is TGTGCCAGCTATACGTCGGGGGGGATAGTAAGATCCTACGAGCAGTACTTC. V is TRBV6-1 and J is TRBJ2-7, with TRBD2 identical over 8 bases. After removal of 8 bases from V and 1 base from J, the junction contained 16 bases not matched to a gene. This CDR3 comprises 17 residues. Germline-derived CDR1 and CDR2 are MNHNS and SASEGT.

The chain has TRBV2 and TRBJ2-7; tentatively, D is TRBD2 (5 bases). V lost 7 bases, J lost 2 bases, and 15 bases lay in between. This CDR3 comprises 14 residues. Germline CDR1 is SNHLY and CDR2 is FYNNEI. The CDR3 DNA sequence: TGTGCCAGCAAGTACAGCGGACCTACCTACGAGCAGTACTTC. Translation: CASKYSGPTYEQYF.

This clone was observed at least ten times. V is TRBV12-3 or TRBV12-4 and J is TRBJ2-7; D call uncertain. V was shortened by 6 bases and J by 1 base, with 7 bases between the two germline ends. CDR3 length: 12 amino acids. CDR3 in DNA: TGTGCCAGCAGGAGAGGATCCTACGAGCAGTACTTC. It yields the protein CASRRGSYEQYF.

This clone was observed a handful of times. A much more abundant neighbour one base away suggests this may be a read error. The CDR3 protein is CASSPLDGSLSYNEQFF. The DNA for the CDR3 is TGTGCCAGCAGCCCCCTGGATGGGAGTCTCTCCTACAATGAGCAGTTCTTC. The V call is TRBV13, the J call TRBJ2-1; weak D call: TRBD2 (5 bases). CDR1 and CDR2 (germline): PRHDT, FYEKMQ (reference sequence). With 5 bases removed from V and 0 bases from J, the gap between germline ends came to 17 bases. The CDR3 is made up of 17 amino acids.

This clone was picked up a small number of times. The rearrangement uses TRBV28 and TRBJ1-6; no clear D gene. This CDR3 contains 13 residues. Germline CDR1 MDHEN, CDR2 SYDVKM. The V end lost 8 bases, the J end lost 5 bases, and 10 bases lay between the germline ends. The CDR3 loop is CASLLTNNSPLHF. In nucleotides, the CDR3 is TGTGCCAGCCTCCTGACAAATAATTCACCCCTCCACTTT.